The T cell receptor (beta chain) under discussion was sequenced for a study of sequential checkpoint blockade in melanoma. For the study at large: TCRbeta immunosequencing was performed on DNA from fewer than 95 pretreatment melanoma tumor samples. Under 25 patients had tumor biopsies before treatment and at week 13.

Some clones are missing from TCRdb's copy, which holds only in-frame ones; the method was immunoSEQ multiplex PCR. The table has about 2,700 clones, under 20% seen once. About this clone itself: Its antigen is currently unknown.

The treatment is: randomized to nivolumab then ipilimumab (arm A) or the reverse (arm B). Whole-study results and caveats: Pretreatment TIL clonality tracked with response in the nivolumab-first arm. About 30 times likelier clinical benefit followed increased tumor T-cell fraction and clonality.

V dropped 1 base and J dropped 1; count of bases not matched to a gene: 3. Per the germline V gene, CDR1 is LNHDA and CDR2 is SQIVND (reference sequence). The CDR3 is 15 residues long. The starting material was tumor tissue (inferred from file names), obtained from a patient given nivolumab and ipilimumab in sequence. The chain is built from TRBV19 and TRBJ1-2; 7 bases match TRBD1. This clonotype originated in a human donor with melanoma. The CDR3 DNA is TGTGCCAGTAGTATAGGACAGGGACTTAACTATGGCTACACCTTC. It encodes CASSIGQGLNYGYTF.